One and the same sample provided the 17 T cell receptor beta chains below, sequenced in a study of T-cell memory formation after mild COVID-19. MiXCR, applied by TCRdb to the 5' RACE reads, yields one record per CDR3 protein. The sample shows 220,000 or so distinct CDR3 sequences, 9.5% of them seen only once. Sequenced sample: PBMCs or a T cell subset sorted from them (not recorded which). The receptor source for this set is a man between 18 and 35 years old who had mild COVID-19 (a few samples of this study predate the infection). Cell type and time point are not known.

This clonotype was detected only a few times. The V gene is TRBV5-6, the J gene TRBJ1-6, with 9 positions matching TRBD1. CDR1 and CDR2 from the germline V gene are SGHDT and YYEEEE. The CDR3 contains 18 residues. V trimming: 4 bases; J trimming: 3 bases; junction bases outside the gene matches: 11. The CDR3 DNA reads TGTGCCAGCAGCCTCAACCGGGACAGGGTCCTCTATAATTCACCCCTCCACTTT. This gives the protein CASSLNRDRVLYNSPLHF.

This clonotype was found a few times. The V call is TRBV6-1, the J call TRBJ2-1; D is possibly TRBD2 (5 bases). In germline, CDR1 is MNHNS, CDR2 SASEGT. The ends were cut back, 5 bases at V and 3 bases at J, with 8 bases in the middle. This CDR3 comprises 13 residues. The CDR3 nucleotides are TGTGCCAGCAGTCGGGAACGCTACAATGAGCAGTTCTTC. Translated: CASSRERYNEQFF.

The genes are TRBV7-6 and TRBJ1-4; D may be TRBD1 (6 bases). This CDR3 is built from 14 residues. V was shortened by 5 bases and J by 3 bases, with 10 bases between the two germline ends. The germline V gene has CDR1 SGHVS and CDR2 FNYEAQ. The CDR3 sequence is CASSGRGPNEKLFF. In nucleotides, the CDR3 is TGTGCCAGCAGCGGCAGGGGACCTAATGAAAAACTGTTTTTT. Full variable domain (outside the CDR3, taken from reference TRBV7-6 and TRBJ1-4): GAGVSQSPRYKVTKRGQDVALRCDPISGHVSLYWYRQALGQGPEFLTYFNYEAQQDKSGLPNDRFSAERPEGSISTLTIQRTEQRDSAMYRCASSGRGPNEKLFFGSGTQLSVL.

J is TRBJ1-5 and V is TRBV7-6, with 8 nucleotides matching TRBD1. The CDR3 runs to 15 residues. V shed 5 bases and J 5 bases; nucleotides not matched to a gene: 8. From germline, CDR1 is SGHVS and CDR2 FNYEAQ. CDR3 loop: CASSPDRDFYQPQHF. The CDR3 DNA follows: TGTGCCAGCAGCCCGGACAGGGACTTTTATCAGCCCCAGCATTTT.

The gene calls are TRBV12-3 or TRBV12-4 and TRBJ2-1, with TRBD2 matching over 9 bases. There are 18 residues in the CDR3. The J segment lost 1 base and the V segment lost 5 bases, leaving 12 bases of the junction unmatched. The CDR3 sequence is CASSPFAGGPGSYNEQFF. The CDR3 DNA follows: TGTGCCAGCAGTCCCTTCGCGGGGGGGCCGGGGTCCTACAATGAGCAGTTCTTC.

This clonotype appeared many times. The chain has TRBV9 and TRBJ1-3, with unresolved D. The CDR3 loop spans 15 amino acids. The germline V gene has CDR1 SGDLS and CDR2 YYNGEE. Trimming removed 0 bases from V and 0 bases from J, with 7 bases in between. In nucleotides, the CDR3 is TGTGCCAGCAGCGTAGCCCCAAGCTCTGGAAACACCATATATTTT. It yields the protein CASSVAPSSGNTIYF.

This chain uses TRBV12-3 or TRBV12-4 with TRBJ1-5; a possible D gene is TRBD1 (5 bases). This CDR3 spans 13 amino acids. The ends were cut back, 7 bases at V and 6 bases at J, with 13 bases in the middle. The CDR3 DNA sequence: TGTGCCAGCAAGCGGGGGTCAGGTCAGCCCCAGCATTTT. Translating it yields CASKRGSGQPQHF.

The chain has TRBV7-3 and TRBJ1-5; maybe TRBD1 (6 bases). Trimming removed 6 bases from V and 6 bases from J, with 12 bases in between. The CDR3 contains 13 residues. CDR1 SGHTA and CDR2 FQGTGA come from the germline V gene. The CDR3: CASSGGVGQPQHF. The CDR3 bases are TGTGCCAGCAGTGGGGGCGTGGGTCAGCCCCAGCATTTT.

The sample holds a few counts of this clonotype. The genes are TRBV27 and TRBJ2-7, with 11 bases matching TRBD2. The CDR3 has 17 amino acids. The V and J ends lost 3 bases and 0 bases, in that order; junction bases with no gene match: 7. Germline CDR1 and CDR2: MNHEY and SMNVEV (reference sequence). The DNA of the CDR3 is TGTGCCAGCAGTTTCACGCTAGCGGGGGGTTACTCCTACGAGCAGTACTTC. Translated, it gives CASSFTLAGGYSYEQYF.

The sample holds many counts of this clonotype. V and J are TRBV7-6 and TRBJ2-5; no definite D call. This CDR3 spans 14 amino acids. CDR1 and CDR2 (germline): SGHVS, FNYEAQ. V lost 5 bases and J 4 bases, leaving 14 bases between the germline ends. The CDR3 protein is CASSLGTTRETQYF. For the CDR3, the DNA is TGTGCCAGCAGCCTGGGCACAACGCGAGAGACCCAGTACTTC.

This clonotype came up many times. V and J are TRBV5-1 and TRBJ2-5; perhaps TRBD2 as D (6 bases). CDR1 and CDR2 from the germline V gene are SGHRS and YFSETQ. The CDR3 contains 13 residues. Trimming took 4 bases from V and 5 from J, leaving 12 bases between them. The CDR3 loop reads CASSPNRGETQYF. The CDR3 bases are TGCGCCAGCAGCCCAAACCGGGGGGAGACCCAGTACTTC. Complete variable domain (other parts from reference TRBV5-1 and TRBJ2-5): KAGVTQTPRYLIKTRGQQVTLSCSPISGHRSVSWYQQTPGQGLQFLFEYFSETQRNKGNFPGRFSGRQFSNSRSEMNVSTLELGDSALYLCASSPNRGETQYFGPGTRLLVL.

The CDR3 sequence is CSARDPGPKGELFF. For the CDR3, the DNA is TGCAGTGCTAGAGACCCGGGACCCAAGGGGGAGCTGTTTTTT. The chain couples TRBV20-1 to TRBJ2-2; TRBD1 or TRBD2 may be the D gene (5 bases each). Trimming left V 0 bases short and J 8 bases short, with 13 bases between. CDR3 length equals 14 residues. CDR1 is DFQATT and CDR2 is SNEGSKA in the germline V gene (reference sequence).

This sequence joins TRBV5-4 and TRBJ2-3; 9 bases line up with TRBD1. The length of the CDR3 is 15 residues. Germline CDR1 is SGHNT and CDR2 is YYREEE (reference sequence). V shed 4 bases and J 3 bases; nucleotides not matched to a gene: 6. CDR3 residues: CASSAGQGRTDTQYF. In DNA form, the CDR3 reads TGTGCCAGCAGCGCTGGACAGGGGAGAACAGATACGCAGTATTTT.

This clonotype was observed a handful of times. J is TRBJ1-1 and V is TRBV5-1, with D possibly TRBD1 on 5 matching bases. Deletions cut 4 bases from V and 0 bases from J, with 13 bases between. Germline CDR1 and CDR2: SGHRS and YFSETQ. CDR3 size: 15 residues. The DNA for the CDR3 is TGCGCCAGCAGCCCGGGGACGGATCTGAACACTGAAGCTTTCTTT. As protein: CASSPGTDLNTEAFF.

The chain joins TRBV20-1 to TRBJ1-5; 8 bases agree with TRBD1. The germline V gene has CDR1 DFQATT and CDR2 SNEGSKA (reference sequence). The length of the CDR3 is 14 residues. V lost 3 bases to trimming and J lost 4 bases; unmatched junction nucleotides: 5. CDR3 in amino acids: CSASAQGANQPQHF. CDR3 DNA: TGCAGTGCTAGTGCCCAGGGGGCTAATCAGCCCCAGCATTTT.

The sample holds a few counts of this clonotype. This chain joins TRBV9 and TRBJ1-5; possible D gene TRBD1, 5 bases. Trimming removed 0 bases at V and 3 bases at J, with 10 bases between. Germline loops: CDR1 SGDLS, CDR2 YYNGEE. The CDR3 runs 15 residues. In DNA form, the CDR3 reads TGTGCCAGCAGCGTAGGGGGCGGTAACAATCAGCCCCAGCATTTT. It specifies CASSVGGGNNQPQHF.

The chain employs TRBV10-3 and TRBJ2-1, with 14 bases that match TRBD2. Germline V gives CDR1 ENHRY, CDR2 SYGVKD. There are 14 residues in the CDR3. With V trimmed by 6 bases and J by 7 bases, 2 bases remained unmatched. This chain's CDR3 is CAIRTSGGANEQFF. In DNA form, the CDR3 reads TGTGCCATCAGGACTAGCGGGGGGGCGAATGAGCAGTTCTTC.